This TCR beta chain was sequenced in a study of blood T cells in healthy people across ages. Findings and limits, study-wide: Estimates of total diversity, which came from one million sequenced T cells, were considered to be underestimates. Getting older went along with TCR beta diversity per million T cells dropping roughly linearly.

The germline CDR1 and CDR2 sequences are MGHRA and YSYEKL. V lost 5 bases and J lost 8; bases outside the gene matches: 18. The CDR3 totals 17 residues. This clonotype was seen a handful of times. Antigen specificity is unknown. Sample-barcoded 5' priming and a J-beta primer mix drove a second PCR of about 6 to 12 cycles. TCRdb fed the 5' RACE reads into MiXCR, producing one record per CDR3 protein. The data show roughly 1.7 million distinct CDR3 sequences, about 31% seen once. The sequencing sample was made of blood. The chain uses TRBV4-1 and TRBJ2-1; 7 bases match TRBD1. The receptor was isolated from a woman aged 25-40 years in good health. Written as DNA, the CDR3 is TGCGCCAGCAGCTTAATTTCCCTCGGGACAGCTTTCGATGAGCAGTTCTTC. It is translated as CASSLISLGTAFDEQFF.